This T cell receptor beta chain derives from a study of shared clonotypes between healthy human individuals. Here immunoSEQ multiplex PCR was the method, and the copy in TCRdb shows in-frame clones only, minus some. The sample lists around 2.1 million clones; 90% to 95% were seen once. The ends were cut back, 6 bases at V and 10 bases at J, with 15 bases in the middle. CDR1 and CDR2 (germline): LGHNT, FRNRAP. The CDR3 is made up of 12 amino acids. Naivety among CD8 cells was defined by CD45RO negativity and positive CCR7 selection, thereby excluding terminally differentiated effector memory CD45RA+ cells. This clone was recorded a few times.

This TCR came from a man aged 18 to 29 in good health. Some clones in this sample may be carry-over from other donors' samples. This chain links TRBV12-5 with TRBJ1-1; tentative D call: TRBD1 (5 bases). The material sequenced was naive CD8+ T cells from PBMCs. CDR3 bases: TGTGCTAGTGGCTCCGGGACGGTCTCAGCTTTCTTT. Its protein product is CASGSGTVSAFF. The complete variable domain, with remaining parts taken from reference TRBV12-5 and TRBJ1-1, reads DARVTQTPRHKVTEMGQEVTMRCQPILGHNTVFWYRQTMMQGLELLAYFRNRAPLDDSGMPKDRFSAEMPDATLATLKIQPSEPRDSAVYFCASGSGTVSAFFGQGTRLTVV.